This TCR beta chain was sequenced for a study of T cell responses to AZD1222 COVID-19 vaccine. Study-wide results and caveats: Clonal diversity may have been underestimated in mostly white British donors. It was only 6 or 7 AZD1222 recipients who were seropositive at baseline.

Comment on this clone: Its antigen is unknown.

The CDR3 contains 16 residues. Germline CDR1 and CDR2: SGHVS and FNYEAQ. V was clipped by 1 base and J by 5 bases; unmatched bases: 10. Sequenced by immunoSEQ multiplex PCR; TCRdb stores in-frame clones only, minus some. The sample holds roughly 60,000 clones; 70% to 85% are singletons and the top ten take 20%. The source material was peripheral blood, sampled on day 0 of AZD1222 vaccination. V usage is TRBV7-6 and J usage is TRBJ1-2, with 7 nucleotides matching TRBD1. The sequence was collected from an adult in good health. The CDR3 protein is CASSLEEGGRGYGYTF. The CDR3 DNA follows: TGTGCCAGCAGCTTAGAAGAGGGAGGCAGGGGGTATGGCTACACCTTC.